The sequence of this T cell receptor (beta chain) was determined in a study of CD8 T cells in ankylosing spondylitis (dated by TCRdb to about 2017). In terms of the full investigation: The study set out to find disease-linked TCR variants by profiling T cell receptor beta repertoires in ankylosing spondylitis patients and healthy donors. The full study cohort comprised around 23 ankylosing spondylitis patients and over 95 healthy donors. Samples of peripheral blood were taken, and for ankylosing spondylitis patients, synovial fluid was collected as well. What the authors observed across the whole study: Some of the motif variants had been reported before in the synovial fluid and blood of reactive arthritis patients, a finding that suggests common disease-initiation mechanisms. The disease-linked clones had a CD8+ phenotype and were found at relatively low frequencies in peripheral blood. Significant enrichment of the disease-linked clones was reported in matched synovial fluid samples from ankylosing spondylitis patients. A TCR beta motif made up of eight or nine highly homologous amino acid variants appeared to be characteristic of blood from ankylosing spondylitis patients.

This clonotype was observed a handful of times. Its recognized antigen is unknown. The input lacks base qualities; no much larger clone sits a single base away. Sequences SGHTA (CDR1) and FQGNSA (CDR2) are obtained from the germline V gene. The CDR3, cysteine through phenylalanine, is 14 amino acids long. The retained sequence is limited to the CDR3, 42 bases, with the frame set at the first base. V and J lose 5 bases and 4 bases, and a span of 12 bases separates them. Sequenced on an Illumina HiSeq 2500. Quantitative 5'-RACE with molecular barcodes was used to prepare TCR beta libraries. In the authors' own workflow: A new computational method, built on a probabilistic model of VDJ rearrangement, was used to identify disease-linked TCR variants. TCRdb reran the public reads through fastp at Q25 and MiXCR, keeping productive beta chains. Entries are consolidated by CDR3 protein sequence, retaining the most common genes and DNA. The V and J calls follow TCRdb's processing rather than the paper's. The sample table holds about 340,000 distinct CDR3 sequences, of which roughly 15% were seen once. Roughly 0.99% of the sample belongs to the ten largest clones.

The chain couples TRBV7-2 to TRBJ1-5, and the D gene may be TRBD1, 5 bases matching. The receptor's source is a male donor with ankylosing spondylitis or in good health (not recorded which). Sequenced input: blood, either unsorted or a sorted T cell fraction (not recorded which). The CDR3 corresponds to CASSRTQGNQPQHF. DNA sequence: TGTGCCAGCAGCCGGACGCAGGGAAATCAGCCCCAGCATTTT. Joined to the reference TRBV7-2 and TRBJ1-5 proteins, this CDR3 gives the full variable domain: GAGVSQSPSNKVTEKGKDVELRCDPISGHTALYWYRQSLGQGLEFLIYFQGNSAPDKSGLPSDRFSAERTGGSVSTLTIQRTQQEDSAVYLCASSRTQGNQPQHFGDGTRLSIL.